This TCR beta chain was recovered during a study of blood T cell repertoires in COVID-19. Across the study: Donors in the United States, Italy and Spain gave samples during acute or convalescent COVID-19.

Repertoires were generated with immunoSEQ multiplex PCR, while TCRdb's copy carries only in-frame clones and drops some. Counted here are about 38,000 clones, 80% to 90% occurring once; the ten biggest clones make up 1.5% to 2%. Seattle researchers signed up patients amid active infection and tracked them longitudinally. The receptor's source is a man between 60 and 70 years old with COVID-19, enrolled during active disease. Sequenced material: peripheral blood.

The CDR3 nucleotides read TGTGCCTGGAGTACTAGCACAGATACGCAGTATTTT. As protein: CAWSTSTDTQYF. The rearrangement joins TRBV30 to TRBJ2-3; D is undetermined. With 2 bases removed from V and 0 bases from J, the gap between germline ends came to 3 bases. CDR1 and CDR2 from the germline V gene are GTSNPN and SVGIG (reference sequence). The CDR3 is 12 residues long.